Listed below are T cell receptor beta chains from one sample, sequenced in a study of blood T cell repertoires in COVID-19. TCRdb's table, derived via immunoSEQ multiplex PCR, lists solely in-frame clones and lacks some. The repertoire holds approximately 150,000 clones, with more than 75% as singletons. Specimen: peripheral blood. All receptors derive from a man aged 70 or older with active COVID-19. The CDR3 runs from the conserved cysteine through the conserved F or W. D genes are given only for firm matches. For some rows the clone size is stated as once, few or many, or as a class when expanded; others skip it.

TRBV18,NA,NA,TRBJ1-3,CASSPPGRAGNTIYF,TGTGCCAGCTCGCCCCCCGGCAGGGCTGGAAACACCATATATTTT
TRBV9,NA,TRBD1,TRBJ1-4,CASSVRQGEGEKLFF,TGTGCCAGCAGCGTCCGACAGGGGGAAGGGGAAAAACTGTTTTTT
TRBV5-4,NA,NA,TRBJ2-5,CASSLSGRGETQYF,TGTGCCAGCAGCTTGTCGGGCCGCGGGGAGACCCAGTACTTC
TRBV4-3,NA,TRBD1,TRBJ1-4,CASSQGGPGQGEKLFF,TGCGCCAGCAGCCAAGGGGGACCTGGACAGGGAGAAAAACTGTTTTTT
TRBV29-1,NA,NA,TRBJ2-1,CSVFSGLLSYNEQFF,TGCAGCGTGTTCTCGGGACTCCTATCCTACAATGAGCAGTTCTTC
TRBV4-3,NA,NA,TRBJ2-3,CASSHKRRDSRTDTQYF,TGCGCCAGCAGCCACAAACGGCGGGACAGCCGCACAGATACGCAGTATTTT
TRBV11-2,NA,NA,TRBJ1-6,CASSLSTVGRGKPLHF,TGTGCCAGCAGCTTATCCACCGTGGGGAGGGGTAAACCCCTCCACTTT
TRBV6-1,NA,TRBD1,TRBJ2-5,CASSEDPGGRGETQYF,TGTGCCAGCAGTGAAGATCCAGGGGGCCGAGGAGAGACCCAGTACTTC
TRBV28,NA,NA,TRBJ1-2,CAGGTPSYGYTF,TGTGCCGGGGGGACGCCCAGCTATGGCTACACCTTC
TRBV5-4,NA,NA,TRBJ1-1,CASSLKQQLNTEAFF,TGTGCCAGCAGCTTGAAACAGCAACTGAACACTGAAGCTTTCTTT
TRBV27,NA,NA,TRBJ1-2,CASSPDLGLNYGYTF,TGTGCCAGCAGCCCTGATTTGGGGCTTAACTATGGCTACACCTTC
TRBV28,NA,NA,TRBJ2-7,CASTVSRTSYEQYF,TGTGCCAGCACGGTGTCCCGCACTTCCTACGAGCAGTACTTC
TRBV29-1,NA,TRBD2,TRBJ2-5,CSVGLAGEAQYF,TGCAGCGTTGGGCTAGCGGGAGAGGCCCAGTACTTC
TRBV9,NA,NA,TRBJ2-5,CASSVDSNRPETQYF,TGTGCCAGCAGCGTAGACTCGAACCGTCCGGAGACCCAGTACTTC
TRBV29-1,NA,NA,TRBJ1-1,CSVREYEAFF,TGCAGCGTTCGGGAATACGAAGCTTTCTTT
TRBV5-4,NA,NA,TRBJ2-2,CASSLAYGGGTGELFF,TGTGCCAGCAGCTTGGCCTATGGGGGAGGCACCGGGGAGCTGTTTTTT
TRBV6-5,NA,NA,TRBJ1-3,CASIPTSSGNTIYF,TGTGCCAGCATTCCTACCTCCTCTGGAAACACCATATATTTT
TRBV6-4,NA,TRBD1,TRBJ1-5,CASSDLDRVNQPQHF,TGTGCCAGCAGTGACCTCGACAGGGTCAATCAGCCCCAGCATTTT
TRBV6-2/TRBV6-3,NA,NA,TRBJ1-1,CASSYTRTAEAFF,TGTGCCAGCAGTTACACCCGGACAGCTGAAGCTTTCTTT
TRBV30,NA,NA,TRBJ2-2,CAWSKTTGPTGELFF,TGTGCCTGGAGTAAGACAACAGGGCCCACCGGGGAGCTGTTTTTT
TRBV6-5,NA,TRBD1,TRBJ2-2,CASGQGNTGELFF,TGTGCCAGCGGACAGGGGAACACCGGGGAGCTGTTTTTT
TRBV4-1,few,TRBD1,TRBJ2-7,CASSRPTGGYFEQYF,TGCGCCAGCAGCCGACCTACAGGGGGCTATTTCGAGCAGTACTTC
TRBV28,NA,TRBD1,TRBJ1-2,CASSFGKTGDYGYTF,TGTGCCAGCAGTTTTGGAAAAACAGGGGACTATGGCTACACCTTC
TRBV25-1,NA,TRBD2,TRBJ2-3,CASSPSGRSDTQYF,TGTGCCAGCAGTCCTAGCGGGAGATCAGATACGCAGTATTTT
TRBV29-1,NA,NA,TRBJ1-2,CSVGVGVGYGYTF,TGCAGCGTTGGTGTGGGCGTCGGCTATGGCTACACCTTC
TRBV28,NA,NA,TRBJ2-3,CASTPPEGQATQYF,TGTGCCAGCACTCCCCCCGAGGGACAAGCTACGCAGTATTTT
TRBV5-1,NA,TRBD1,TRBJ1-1,CASSLGDRGENTEAFF,TGCGCCAGCAGCTTGGGGGACAGGGGCGAGAACACTGAAGCTTTCTTT
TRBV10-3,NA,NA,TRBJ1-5,CAISEVGGSNQPQHF,TGTGCCATCAGTGAGGTGGGAGGGAGCAATCAGCCCCAGCATTTT
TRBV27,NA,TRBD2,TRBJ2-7,CASSLASGSQYEQYF,TGTGCCAGCAGTTTAGCTAGCGGGAGTCAATACGAGCAGTACTTC
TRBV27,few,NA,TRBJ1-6,CASSSLGTGNNSPLHF,TGTGCCAGCAGTTCCCTCGGTACGGGGAATAATTCACCCCTCCACTTT
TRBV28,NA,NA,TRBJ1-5,CASSLLGNQPQHF,TGTGCCAGCAGCCTTTTAGGCAATCAGCCCCAGCATTTT
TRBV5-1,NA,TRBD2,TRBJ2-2,CASSLSSGKTGELFF,TGCGCCAGCAGCTTGAGTAGCGGGAAGACCGGGGAGCTGTTTTTT
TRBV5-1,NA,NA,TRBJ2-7,CASSLGQAPYEQYF,TGCGCCAGCAGCTTGGGGCAGGCCCCCTACGAGCAGTACTTC
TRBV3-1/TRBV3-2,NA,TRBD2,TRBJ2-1,CASSQDATSGVYNEQFF,TGTGCCAGCAGCCAAGACGCGACTAGCGGGGTGTACAATGAGCAGTTCTTC
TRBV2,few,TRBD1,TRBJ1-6,CASSGQASYNSPLHF,TGTGCCAGCAGCGGACAGGCGTCCTATAATTCACCCCTCCACTTT
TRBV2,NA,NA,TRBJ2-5,CASSELGAGTQETQYF,TGTGCCAGCAGTGAGCTAGGTGCCGGAACCCAAGAGACCCAGTACTTC
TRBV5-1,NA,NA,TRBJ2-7,CASSSQTEWYF,TGCGCCAGCAGCTCCCAGACAGAGTGGTACTTC
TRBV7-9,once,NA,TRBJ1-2,CASSLRGNGYTF,TGTGCCAGCAGCTTAAGAGGGAATGGCTACACCTTC
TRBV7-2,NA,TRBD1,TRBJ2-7,CASSSLTGRSYEQYF,TGTGCCAGCAGCTCGTTGACAGGGCGATCCTACGAGCAGTACTTC
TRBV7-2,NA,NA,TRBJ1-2,CASSLGSQGINGYTF,TGTGCCAGCAGCTTAGGTTCTCAGGGTATTAATGGCTACACCTTC
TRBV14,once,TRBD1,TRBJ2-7,CASSQARQGEQYF,TGTGCCAGCAGCCAAGCCCGACAGGGCGAGCAGTACTTC
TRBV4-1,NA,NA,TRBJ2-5,CASSQGAGQYQETQYF,TGCGCCAGCAGCCAAGGGGCGGGGCAGTACCAAGAGACCCAGTACTTC
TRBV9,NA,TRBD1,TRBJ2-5,CASSVATGGSQETQYF,TGTGCCAGCAGCGTAGCTACAGGGGGCTCACAAGAGACCCAGTACTTC
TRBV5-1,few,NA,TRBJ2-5,CASSLALETQYF,TGCGCCAGCAGCTTGGCCTTAGAGACCCAGTACTTC
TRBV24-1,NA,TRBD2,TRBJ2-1,CATSPGTSNEQFF,TGTGCCACCAGTCCCGGGACTAGCAATGAGCAGTTCTTC
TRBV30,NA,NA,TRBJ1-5,CAWSIRGLGGNQPQHF,TGTGCCTGGAGTATTCGAGGACTCGGAGGGAATCAGCCCCAGCATTTT
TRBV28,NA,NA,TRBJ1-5,CASSLTRGALDQPQHF,TGTGCCAGCAGTTTAACCCGCGGAGCCCTGGATCAGCCCCAGCATTTT
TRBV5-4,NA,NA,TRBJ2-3,CASSQGHSTDTQYF,TGTGCCAGCAGCCAAGGACACAGCACAGATACGCAGTATTTT
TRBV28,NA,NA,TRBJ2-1,CASSPAESYNEQFF,TGTGCCAGCAGTCCAGCGGAGTCCTACAATGAGCAGTTCTTC
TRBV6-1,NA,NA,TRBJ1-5,CASSEFVAGSQPQHF,TGTGCCAGCAGTGAATTTGTGGCAGGCTCTCAGCCCCAGCATTTT
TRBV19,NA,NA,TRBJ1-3,CASIPRHSGNTIYF,TGTGCCAGTATCCCCAGGCACTCTGGAAACACCATATATTTT
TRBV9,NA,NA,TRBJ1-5,CASSVTGGNQPQHF,TGTGCCAGCAGCGTTACTGGGGGGAATCAGCCCCAGCATTTT
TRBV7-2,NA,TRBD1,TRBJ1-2,CASSSGQGRLDGYTF,TGTGCCAGCAGCTCCGGACAGGGTAGATTGGATGGCTACACCTTC
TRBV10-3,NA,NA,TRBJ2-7,CAIRQEYEQYF,TGTGCCATCAGGCAAGAGTACGAGCAGTACTTC
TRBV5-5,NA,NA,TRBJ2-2,CASSLEPSRAVTGELFF,TGTGCCAGCAGCTTGGAACCGAGCAGGGCGGTCACCGGGGAGCTGTTTTTT